The present TCR beta chain was sequenced within a study of shared clonotypes between healthy human individuals. Study-wide context: Plates per donor: three CD4 naive, three CD4 memory, two CD8 naive, one CD8 memory. Study results and caveats: It was the non-shared clonotypes that had lower generation probabilities than clonotypes shared by all four donors.

The germline V and J ends were trimmed by 6 bases and 5 bases, with 13 bases remaining between them. Per germline, CDR1 LNHDA and CDR2 SQIVND (reference sequence). CDR3 length: 13 residues. As defined, naive CD8 cells were CD45RO-negative and positively selected for CCR7, with terminally differentiated effector memory CD45RA+ cells excluded. As for this clone: Antigen specificity is unknown. Other nucleotide sequences from this sample produce the same CDR3.

Sorted-subset replicate PCR reactions were performed with 150 to 200 ng DNA, corresponding to tens of thousands of T cell genomes. Some clones are missing from TCRdb's copy, which holds only in-frame ones; the method was immunoSEQ multiplex PCR. Here the sample spans millions of clones, approximately 94% being singletons. This chain uses TRBV19 with TRBJ1-2, with a tentative D call TRBD1 (5 bases). This receptor was identified in a man aged 18 to 29 in good health. What was sequenced was naive CD8+ T cells sorted from blood. The CDR3 region is CASSPGAGYGYTF. The CDR3, as DNA: TGTGCCAGTAGCCCCGGGGCGGGATATGGCTACACCTTC.